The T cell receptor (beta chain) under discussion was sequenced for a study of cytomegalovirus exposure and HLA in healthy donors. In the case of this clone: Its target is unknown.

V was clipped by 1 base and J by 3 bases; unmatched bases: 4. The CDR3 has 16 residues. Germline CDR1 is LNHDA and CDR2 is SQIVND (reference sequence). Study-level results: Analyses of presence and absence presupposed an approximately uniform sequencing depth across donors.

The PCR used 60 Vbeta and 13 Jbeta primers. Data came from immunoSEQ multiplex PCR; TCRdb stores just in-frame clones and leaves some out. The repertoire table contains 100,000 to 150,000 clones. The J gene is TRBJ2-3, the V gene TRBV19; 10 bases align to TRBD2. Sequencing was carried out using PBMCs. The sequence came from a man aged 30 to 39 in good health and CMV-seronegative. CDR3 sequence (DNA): TGTGCCAGTAGTATAGCAGGGACTAGCGAAACAGATACGCAGTATTTT. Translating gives CASSIAGTSETDTQYF.